Below, 27 T cell receptor beta chains from the same sample are listed, as sequenced in a study of T cell responses to AZD1222 COVID-19 vaccine. Measured with immunoSEQ multiplex PCR; TCRdb has only the in-frame clones, and not every one. The sample consists of nearly 110,000 clones, 80% to 95% of them appearing once. The sample in question was peripheral blood, obtained 28 days after the second AZD1222 dose. These receptor sequences come from an adult who received the AZD1222 COVID-19 vaccine.

V is TRBV19 and J is TRBJ2-3; possible D gene TRBD2, 6 bases. CDR1 and CDR2 (germline): LNHDA, SQIVND (reference sequence). V was shortened by 0 bases and J by 5 bases, with 6 bases between the two germline ends. CDR3 length: 13 amino acids. CDR3 region: CASSIERGDTQYF. The CDR3 coding sequence is TGTGCCAGTAGTATAGAGCGGGGAGATACGCAGTATTTT.

The chain links TRBV6-5 to TRBJ1-6; TRBD1 matches 8 bases. CDR1 and CDR2 (germline): MNHEY, SVGAGI. The CDR3 is made up of 15 amino acids. Losses at the gene ends were 4 bases for V and 11 bases for J; bases not matched to a gene: 10. As DNA, the CDR3 is TGTGCCAGCAGTTTTGGACAGGGTACGGGGACACCCCTCCACTTT. Translation: CASSFGQGTGTPLHF.

The chain joins TRBV10-3 to TRBJ1-6, with unresolved D. CDR3 length: 13 amino acids. Per germline, CDR1 ENHRY and CDR2 SYGVKD. V was cut by 4 bases and J by 6 bases, with 7 bases left in between. CDR3 bases: TGTGCCATCAGTGCTGCAACTAATTCACCCCTCCACTTT. Protein product: CAISAATNSPLHF.

This chain uses TRBV5-6 with TRBJ2-6; maybe TRBD2 (5 bases). The germline V gene encodes CDR1 SGHDT and CDR2 YYEEEE. The V end was cut by 2 bases, the J end by 0 bases, with 6 bases between. The CDR3 is 15 amino acids. This chain's CDR3 is CASSLLDSGANVLTF. The CDR3 DNA follows: TGTGCCAGCAGCTTACTAGACTCTGGGGCCAACGTCCTGACTTTC.

The CDR3 nucleotides read TGTGCCAGCAGTTACGCGGGAGGGCGGACCGGGGAGCTGTTTTTT. Its protein is CASSYAGGRTGELFF. The gene calls are TRBV28 and TRBJ2-2; 9 bases align to TRBD2. Germline V gene data show CDR1 as MDHEN and CDR2 as SYDVKM. The J segment lost 5 bases and the V segment lost 4 bases, leaving 5 bases of the junction unmatched. This CDR3 comprises 15 residues.

A word on this clone: Sequence at one end of the junction differs from germline and may be a read error. The J gene is TRBJ2-3, the V gene TRBV7-7, with D perhaps matching TRBD1 (6 bases). The CDR3 sequence is 15 residues long. The germline V gene has CDR1 SSHAT and CDR2 FNYEAQ (reference sequence). CDR3 sequence reads: CASSARDTSTDTQYF. The CDR3 bases are TGTGCTAGCAGCGCCCGGGACACTAGCACAGATACGCAGTATTTT.

The chain combines TRBV19 with TRBJ2-5, with TRBD1 as a possible D gene (7 bases). The CDR3 covers 14 residues. Germline CDR1 is LNHDA and CDR2 is SQIVND (reference sequence). Trimming stripped 1 base from V and 4 bases from J, with 10 bases between. The chain's CDR3 is CASSIGQGGETQYF. CDR3 nucleotides: TGTGCCAGTAGTATAGGACAGGGAGGAGAGACCCAGTACTTC.

The chain joins TRBV5-1 to TRBJ2-2; D unclear. Trimming removed 2 bases from V and 7 bases from J, with 12 bases in between. There are 14 residues in the CDR3. Germline loops: CDR1 SGHRS, CDR2 YFSETQ. The CDR3 bases are TGCGCCAGCAGCTTCCGCCCCTGGGGCGGGGAGCTGTTTTTT. Protein: CASSFRPWGGELFF.

This clone was detected only once. The gene calls are TRBV5-1 and TRBJ1-3; perhaps TRBD1 as D (5 bases). Germline values: CDR1 SGHRS, CDR2 YFSETQ. The V gene lost 3 bases and the J gene lost 14 bases, with 24 bases spanning the gap. This CDR3 region has 15 residues. CDR3 in amino acids: CASSYLGGGARSLYF. CDR3 nucleotide sequence: TGCGCCAGCAGCTATCTCGGCGGGGGTGCCAGGTCGTTATATTTT.

The V gene is TRBV6-5, the J gene TRBJ1-1; D is unresolved. V shed 4 bases and J shed 11 bases, with 14 bases lying between them. CDR1 and CDR2 (germline): MNHEY, SVGAGI. The CDR3 extends over 12 amino acids. The CDR3 region is CASSSRTSGAFF. As DNA, the CDR3 is TGTGCCAGCAGTTCCCGGACTTCGGGGGCTTTCTTT.

CDR3 nucleotide sequence: TGTGCCAGCCACCCCGCCGCTGGGGGAGGGAGGCCTGAAGCTTTCTTT. Translated, it gives CASHPAAGGGRPEAFF. The chain carries TRBV28 and TRBJ1-1; TRBD1 is a possible D gene (5 bases). This CDR3 is 16 amino acids long. Germline CDR1 is MDHEN and CDR2 is SYDVKM. V was shortened by 8 bases and J by 6 bases, with 25 bases between the two germline ends.

The CDR3 protein is CASSFIDSIGTDTQYF. The CDR3 nucleotides are TGCGCCAGCAGCTTCATCGACAGCATTGGCACAGATACGCAGTATTTT. The V and J genes are TRBV5-1 and TRBJ2-3; D possibly corresponds to TRBD1 (5 bases). This CDR3 has 16 residues. The germline CDR1 and CDR2 sequences are SGHRS and YFSETQ. Trimming cost V 2 bases and J 1 base, with 14 bases left between them.

This chain connects TRBV19 to TRBJ2-3; D remains unclear. Germline V CDR1 and CDR2: LNHDA, SQIVND (reference sequence). Deletions cut 3 bases from V and 0 bases from J, with 13 bases between. The CDR3 length is 16 residues. The CDR3 reads CASSMSRYSSTDTQYF. Here the CDR3 DNA reads TGTGCCAGTAGTATGTCAAGGTATTCGAGCACAGATACGCAGTATTTT. Supplemented by reference TRBV19 and TRBJ2-3, the full variable domain reads DGGITQSPKYLFRKEGQNVTLSCEQNLNHDAMYWYRQDPGQGLRLIYYSQIVNDFQKGDIAEGYSVSREKKESFPLTVTSAQKNPTAFYLCASSMSRYSSTDTQYFGPGTRLTVL.

V and J are TRBV4-2 and TRBJ2-2; D may match TRBD1 or TRBD2 (5 bases each). Germline V gene data show CDR1 as LGHNA and CDR2 as YNFKEQ. The CDR3 has 15 residues. V dropped 4 bases and J dropped 0 bases, with 9 bases sitting between them. The CDR3 region has the DNA TGTGCCAGCAGCCCCCGGGACGCGAACACCGGGGAGCTGTTTTTT. This codes for CASSPRDANTGELFF.

This rearrangement joins TRBV4-2 to TRBJ1-5, with 7 bases identical to TRBD1. Germline CDR1 LGHNA, CDR2 YNFKEQ. V shed 1 base and J 0 bases; nucleotides not matched to a gene: 12. The CDR3 has 19 amino acids. CDR3 nucleotide sequence: TGTGCCAGCAGCCAAGTCCGCCCTGGGACAGCGAATAGCAATCAGCCCCAGCATTTT. Its protein is CASSQVRPGTANSNQPQHF.

The J gene is TRBJ1-3, the V gene TRBV12-5, with D perhaps TRBD1 (6 bases). Germline V gene lookup returns CDR1 LGHNT and CDR2 FRNRAP. The CDR3 sequence is 18 residues long. Trimming cost V 0 bases and J 1 base, with 16 bases left between them. The CDR3 DNA reads as TGTGCTAGTGGTTTGGTAAAGGGGGGGTACCCTTCTGGAAACACCATATATTTT. Translated: CASGLVKGGYPSGNTIYF.

The chain links TRBV6-4 to TRBJ2-7, with 9 bases fitting TRBD1. Unmatched junction bases numbered 6, after V lost 3 bases and J lost 3 bases. CDR3 length: 15 amino acids. Germline V gene lookup returns CDR1 MRHNA and CDR2 SNTAGT. The CDR3 sequence: CASSEERDRVYEQYF. In nucleotides, the CDR3 is TGTGCCAGCAGTGAGGAACGGGACAGGGTCTACGAGCAGTACTTC.

This clone appeared once. The chain joins TRBV7-8 to TRBJ1-2; 7 bases are a match to TRBD1. CDR3 size: 13 residues. V was clipped by 3 bases and J by 3 bases; unmatched bases: 1. From germline, CDR1 is SGHVS and CDR2 FQNEAQ. The CDR3 spells CASSFQGDYGYTF. The CDR3 region has the DNA TGTGCCAGCAGCTTTCAGGGGGACTATGGCTACACCTTC.

This chain connects TRBV12-5 to TRBJ1-5, with no clear D. The CDR3 is made up of 11 amino acids. Germline assignment: CDR1 LGHNT and CDR2 FRNRAP. V lost 6 bases and J lost 8, with 8 bases in between. For the CDR3, the DNA is TGTGCTAGTGGCCGAAGGGAGCCCCAGCATTTT. The encoded protein is CASGRREPQHF.

The chain is built from TRBV29-1 and TRBJ2-3; D is unresolved. Between the trimmed V and J ends, which lost 0 bases and 0 bases, there was a span of 10 bases. The V gene's germline CDR1 is SQVTM and CDR2 ANQGSEA. This CDR3 is 15 amino acids long. The CDR3 region has the DNA TGCAGCGTTGAAGATCTATTGGAGAGCACAGATACGCAGTATTTT. This encodes CSVEDLLESTDTQYF.

This chain links TRBV5-1 with TRBJ1-6, with a weak D call TRBD1 (5 bases). V was pared by 4 bases and J by 5 bases, with 10 bases between. CDR1 is SGHRS and CDR2 is YFSETQ in the germline V gene. The CDR3 has 14 residues. The CDR3 DNA reads TGCGCCAGCAGCACCATGACAGATAATTCACCCCTCCACTTT. Translation: CASSTMTDNSPLHF.

The gene calls are TRBV2 and TRBJ2-6; unclear D gene. V shed 4 bases and J shed 0 bases, with 10 bases lying between them. Germline assignment: CDR1 SNHLY and CDR2 FYNNEI. CDR3 length equals 16 residues. The CDR3 sequence is CASSGVVHSGANVLTF. CDR3 bases: TGTGCCAGCAGTGGAGTTGTTCACTCTGGGGCCAACGTCCTGACTTTC.

The chain uses TRBV4-2 and TRBJ2-3; 8 positions match TRBD2. The germline gives CDR1 LGHNA, CDR2 YNFKEQ. The CDR3 extends over 14 amino acids. After removal of 4 bases from V and 4 bases from J, the junction contained 4 bases not matched to a gene. CDR3 region: CASSRETSADTQYF. The CDR3, as DNA: TGTGCCAGCAGCCGAGAGACTAGCGCAGATACGCAGTATTTT.

In this sample, this clone turned up a few times. This chain uses TRBV3-1 (or the pseudogene TRBV3-2) with TRBJ2-1; a weak D match, TRBD1 (5 bases). There are 19 residues in the CDR3. Trimming took off 0 bases at V and 7 bases at J, with 25 bases between the two ends. CDR1 is LGHDT and CDR2 is YNNKEL in the germline V gene (reference sequence). The CDR3 nucleotides read TGTGCCAGCAGCCAAGAGAGGTGGTCGGCCAAGGGGCTAGTGAATGAGCAGTTCTTC. Protein sequence: CASSQERWSAKGLVNEQFF.

This chain uses TRBV11-1 with TRBJ1-5, with D uncertain. The V and J ends lost 6 bases and 8 bases respectively, with 14 bases between them. The germline V gene has CDR1 SGHAT and CDR2 FQDESV (reference sequence). The CDR3 runs 13 residues. The CDR3 here is CASSYPGGEPQHF. In nucleotides, the CDR3 is TGTGCCAGCAGTTACCCGGGAGGAGAGCCCCAGCATTTT.

The sample holds one count of this clone. The chain uses TRBV5-1 and TRBJ2-7; 7 nucleotides line up with TRBD2. This CDR3 has 14 amino acids. The J segment lost 6 bases and the V segment lost 3 bases, leaving 9 bases of the junction unmatched. The V gene's germline CDR1 is SGHRS and CDR2 YFSETQ. The CDR3 region has the DNA TGCGCCAGCAGCTCAAGGACTAGATCACTCGAGCAGTACTTC. It codes for CASSSRTRSLEQYF.

The V gene is TRBV2, the J gene TRBJ2-5; D perhaps matches TRBD1 (5 bases). The CDR3 sequence is 12 residues long. The germline V gene has CDR1 SNHLY and CDR2 FYNNEI. V was cut by 4 bases and J by 5 bases, with 8 bases left in between. In DNA form, the CDR3 reads TGTGCCAGCAGTGGGACACGGGAGACCCAGTACTTC. It translates to CASSGTRETQYF.